Presented here are 17 T cell receptor beta chains from one specimen sequenced in a study of control samples from healthy donors and cancer patients. Produced via immunoSEQ multiplex PCR; TCRdb's table is partial and in-frame only. The sample has 70,000 to 90,000 clones, roughly 90% seen once. Sample: PBMCs. These receptors came from a woman aged 60-75 years with head and neck cancer.

The rearrangement joins TRBV25-1 to TRBJ2-1, with 15 bases fitting TRBD2. After removal of 7 bases from V and 7 bases from J, the junction contained 5 bases not matched to a gene. This CDR3 has 15 amino acids. Germline V gene sequence: CDR1 MGHDK, CDR2 SYGVNS. The CDR3 protein is CASTSGTSGRNEQFF. CDR3 nucleotides: TGTGCCAGCACCTCCGGGACTAGCGGGAGGAATGAGCAGTTCTTC.

The chain combines TRBV19 with TRBJ2-7; D remains unclear. The germline CDR1 and CDR2 sequences are LNHDA and SQIVND (reference sequence). The V end was cut by 0 bases, the J end by 7 bases, with 10 bases between. The CDR3 runs to 13 residues. The CDR3 nucleotides are TGTGCCAGTAGTATAGATCGTACTCGGGAGCAGTACTTC. It encodes CASSIDRTREQYF.

V is TRBV27 and J is TRBJ2-1, with D perhaps assigned TRBD1 or TRBD2 (5 bases each). This CDR3 has 14 amino acids. Germline V gene sequence: CDR1 MNHEY, CDR2 SMNVEV (reference sequence). Between the trimmed V and J ends, which lost 6 bases and 9 bases, there was a span of 18 bases. DNA for the CDR3: TGTGCCAGCAGCTTTACCTGGGGTGGGGGTGAGCAGTTCTTC. Its translation: CASSFTWGGGEQFF.

This chain links TRBV19 with TRBJ2-2; D perhaps matches TRBD2 (5 bases). CDR3 size: 13 residues. Germline CDR1 LNHDA, CDR2 SQIVND (reference sequence). V was trimmed by 3 bases and J by 7 bases, leaving 9 bases between them. The CDR3: CASSIRGNGELFF. The CDR3 DNA is TGTGCCAGTAGTATTAGAGGGAACGGGGAGCTGTTTTTT.

The genes are TRBV19 and TRBJ2-3; 7 bases match TRBD1. Germline CDR1 is LNHDA and CDR2 is SQIVND (reference sequence). V shed 6 bases and J 2 bases; nucleotides not matched to a gene: 5. This CDR3 has 14 amino acids. CDR3: CASSWDSHTDTQYF. Here the CDR3 DNA reads TGTGCCAGTAGCTGGGACAGTCACACAGATACGCAGTATTTT.

This rearrangement joins TRBV6-5 to TRBJ2-1; the D gene is possibly TRBD2 (5 bases). Trimming removed 4 bases from V and 10 bases from J, with 17 bases in between. The CDR3 extends over 14 amino acids. Germline lookup yields CDR1 MNHEY and CDR2 SVGAGI. As DNA, the CDR3 is TGTGCCAGCAGTTCCCAAGCGGATCCCTTGGAGCAGTTCTTC. It yields the protein CASSSQADPLEQFF.

The sample holds one count of this clone. J is TRBJ2-3 and V is TRBV5-1; maybe TRBD1 (7 bases). Germline V gene lookup returns CDR1 SGHRS and CDR2 YFSETQ. There are 15 residues in the CDR3. The V gene lost 3 bases and the J gene lost 2 bases, with 13 bases spanning the gap. This CDR3 is CASSSEGQFTDTQYF. The CDR3, as DNA: TGCGCCAGCAGCTCGGAGGGACAGTTCACAGATACGCAGTATTTT.

This chain joins TRBV9 and TRBJ2-1; 8 nucleotides agree with TRBD2. CDR1 and CDR2 from the germline V gene are SGDLS and YYNGEE. The junction had 10 bases not matched to a gene; V was cut back by 0 bases and J by 8 bases. The CDR3 has 16 residues. The CDR3 reads CASSVALGTRVDEQFF. In DNA, the CDR3 is TGTGCCAGCAGCGTAGCGCTCGGGACTAGGGTCGATGAGCAGTTCTTC.

This rearrangement joins TRBV2 to TRBJ2-1; 10 bases are shared with TRBD1. The CDR3 extends over 13 amino acids. From germline, CDR1 is SNHLY and CDR2 FYNNEI. Trimming removed 9 bases from V and 4 bases from J; junction bases left unmatched: 3. Written as DNA, the CDR3 is TGTGCCAGGAGGGGACAGGGGTACAATGAGCAGTTCTTC. Translation: CARRGQGYNEQFF.

The chain couples TRBV19 to TRBJ1-1, with D unclear. Germline-derived CDR1 and CDR2 are LNHDA and SQIVND (reference sequence). The CDR3 totals 15 residues. V lost 5 bases to trimming and J lost 10 bases, with 23 bases between them. The CDR3 bases are TGTGCCAGTAGTTCCTCGTCGGTAAGGGCGCGGGCAGCTTTCTTT. Translating it yields CASSSSSVRARAAFF.

This chain connects TRBV6-1 to TRBJ2-7; weak D call: TRBD2 (5 bases). V was pared by 1 base and J by 3 bases, with 13 bases between. Germline V gives CDR1 MNHNS, CDR2 SASEGT. The CDR3 runs to 15 residues. The CDR3 protein is CASSEEVEVGYEQYF. CDR3 sequence (DNA): TGTGCCAGCAGTGAAGAGGTGGAGGTCGGCTACGAGCAGTACTTC.

The chain recombines TRBV4-2 with TRBJ1-2; D is uncertain. Germline V lookup: CDR1 LGHNA, CDR2 YNFKEQ. The V and J ends lost 0 bases and 5 bases respectively, with 16 bases between them. The CDR3 covers 16 residues. In DNA form, the CDR3 reads TGTGCCAGCAGCCAAGATAACTGGGAGACTCCTTATGGCTACACCTTC. Protein sequence: CASSQDNWETPYGYTF.

This chain uses TRBV5-6 with TRBJ1-5; a possible D gene is TRBD1 (5 bases). This CDR3 comprises 19 residues. CDR1 is SGHDT, CDR2 YYEEEE, per germline. Trimming removed 0 bases from V and 0 bases from J, with 19 bases in between. CDR3 region: CASSLARRRDEYSNQPQHF. The CDR3 nucleotides are TGTGCCAGCAGCTTGGCTCGTCGCAGGGATGAATATAGCAATCAGCCCCAGCATTTT.

The V and J genes are TRBV9 and TRBJ1-1; D remains ambiguous. Germline-derived CDR1 and CDR2 are SGDLS and YYNGEE. The CDR3 loop spans 15 amino acids. The V gene lost 4 bases and the J gene lost 1 base, with 14 bases spanning the gap. The CDR3 DNA reads as TGTGCCAGCAGCCCCTCCGGGGTACGGAACACTGAAGCTTTCTTT. Encoded protein: CASSPSGVRNTEAFF.

This clone came up once. The chain couples TRBV19 to TRBJ1-5; D is ambiguous. V was clipped by 5 bases and J by 0 bases, with 11 bases between them. Germline V gene lookup returns CDR1 LNHDA and CDR2 SQIVND (reference sequence). This CDR3 comprises 15 residues. The CDR3 sequence is CASSASGLSNQPQHF. In DNA, the CDR3 is TGTGCCAGTAGTGCGTCGGGCCTTAGCAATCAGCCCCAGCATTTT.

The rearrangement uses TRBV28 and TRBJ2-2, with TRBD1 matching over 8 bases. This CDR3 is built from 15 residues. CDR1 is MDHEN, CDR2 SYDVKM, per germline. V dropped 6 bases and J dropped 9; count of bases not matched to a gene: 12. CDR3 sequence reads: CASRFRGQGARELFF. The CDR3 DNA is TGTGCCAGCAGGTTTCGAGGACAGGGCGCTAGGGAGCTGTTTTTT.

Only one count was recorded for this clone. The chain couples TRBV10-2 to TRBJ2-1; D gene unclear. Trimming stripped 6 bases from V and 7 bases from J, with 22 bases between. Germline values: CDR1 WSHSY, CDR2 SAAADI. The CDR3 is made up of 16 amino acids. The chain's CDR3 is CASSSPPPPGVNEQFF. The CDR3 DNA follows: TGCGCCAGCAGCTCCCCTCCCCCCCCGGGTGTTAATGAGCAGTTCTTC.